This TCR beta chain was sequenced in a study of cytomegalovirus exposure and HLA in healthy donors. Trimming shortened V by 0 bases and J by 0 bases, and 8 bases separated the two germline ends. CDR3 length: 15 residues. Germline CDR1 reads MGHDK; CDR2 reads SYGVNS. It was with 60 Vbeta and 13 Jbeta primers that the PCR ran. Sequencing used immunoSEQ multiplex PCR; TCRdb keeps in-frame clones, though not all of them. The sample lists approximately 130,000 clones, roughly 9.6% occurring once. This clone was observed a handful of times. The sample was PBMCs. This clonotype originated in a woman between 35 and 50 years old in good health and CMV-seropositive. The genes are TRBV25-1 and TRBJ1-1, with D unclear. In DNA, the CDR3 is TGTGCCAGCAGTGAATATGGTCAGATGAACACTGAAGCTTTCTTT. It is translated as CASSEYGQMNTEAFF.